This T cell receptor beta chain was observed in a study of blood T cell repertoires in COVID-19. Overall study: Samples came from the United States, Italy and Spain, spanning acute and convalescent COVID-19. Sources were T cells, B-cell-depleted T cells, or PBMCs; the material itself was cDNA or gDNA.

Methods used by the authors: It was from reference gene primer amplification that nucleated cell counts were estimated. Libraries were prepared by immunoSEQ multiplex PCR; TCRdb keeps only in-frame clonotypes and omits some of them. V, J and clone size derive from that table, while D and trimming were established from the DNA sequence. The sample has 100,000 or so clones; around 81% are singletons. J was trimmed by 2 bases and V by 5 bases; bases with no gene match: 4. CDR3 length: 14 amino acids. The germline gives CDR1 KGHSH, CDR2 LQKENI. The count of this clone is one. The V call is TRBV18, the J call TRBJ1-2; TRBD1 agrees at 8 bases. This TCR came from a man at least 80 years old with acute or convalescent COVID-19. Material for sequencing was peripheral blood. The CDR3 protein is CASSKGQGNYGYTF. DNA of the CDR3: TGTGCCAGCTCAAAAGGACAGGGAAACTATGGCTACACCTTC.